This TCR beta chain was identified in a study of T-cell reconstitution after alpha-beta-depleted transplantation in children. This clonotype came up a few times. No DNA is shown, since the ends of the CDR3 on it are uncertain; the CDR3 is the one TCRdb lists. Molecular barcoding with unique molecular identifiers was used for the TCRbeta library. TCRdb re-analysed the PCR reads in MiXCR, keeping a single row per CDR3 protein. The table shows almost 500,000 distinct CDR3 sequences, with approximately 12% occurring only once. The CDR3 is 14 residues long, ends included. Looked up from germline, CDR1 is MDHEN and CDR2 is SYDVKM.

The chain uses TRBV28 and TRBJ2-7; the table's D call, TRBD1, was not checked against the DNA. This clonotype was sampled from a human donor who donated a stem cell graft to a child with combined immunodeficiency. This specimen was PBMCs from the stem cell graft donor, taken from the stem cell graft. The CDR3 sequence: CASSSSTAAYEQYF.